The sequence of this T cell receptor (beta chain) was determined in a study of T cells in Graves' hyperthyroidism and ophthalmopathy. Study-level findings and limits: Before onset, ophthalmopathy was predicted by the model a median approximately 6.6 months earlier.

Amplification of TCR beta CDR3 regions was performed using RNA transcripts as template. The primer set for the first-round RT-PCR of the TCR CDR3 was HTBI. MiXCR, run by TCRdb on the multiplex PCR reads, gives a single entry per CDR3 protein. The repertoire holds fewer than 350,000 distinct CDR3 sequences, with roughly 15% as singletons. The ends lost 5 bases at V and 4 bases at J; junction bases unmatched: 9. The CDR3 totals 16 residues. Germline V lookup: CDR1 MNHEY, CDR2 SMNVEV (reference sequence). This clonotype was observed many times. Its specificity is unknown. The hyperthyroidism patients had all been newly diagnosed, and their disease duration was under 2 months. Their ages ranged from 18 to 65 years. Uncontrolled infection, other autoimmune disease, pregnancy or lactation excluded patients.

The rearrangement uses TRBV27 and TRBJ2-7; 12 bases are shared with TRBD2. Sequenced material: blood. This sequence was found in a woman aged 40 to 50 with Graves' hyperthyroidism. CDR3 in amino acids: CASSNLGLAGIYEQYF. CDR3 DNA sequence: TGTGCCAGCAGTAACCTAGGACTAGCGGGGATTTACGAGCAGTACTTC.